Shown below are 11 T cell receptor beta chains from a single sample sequenced in a study of tumor T cells in aggressive B-cell lymphoma (dated by TCRdb to about 2017). The method behind the library was the immunoSEQ multiplex PCR assay. The immuneACCESS repertoire file appears here via TCRdb, limited to in-frame rearrangements. These files lack a portion of the clones; in checked studies, under half of the deficit traces to unresolved V genes, and the cause of the others is not known. The sample table holds over 350 clones, of which 85% to 95% were seen once. Roughly 15% of the sample rests with the top ten. The specimen sequenced was tumor tissue. All receptors come from an adult with diffuse large B cell lymphoma.

This CDR3 reads CASSLAQGESYGYTF. DNA of the CDR3: TGTGCCAGCAGCTTAGCACAGGGAGAGAGCTATGGCTACACCTTC. This chain joins TRBV7-9 and TRBJ1-2; a possible D gene is TRBD1 (6 bases). Germline V CDR1 and CDR2: SEHNR, FQNEAQ (reference sequence). Trimming removed 0 bases at V and 4 bases at J, with 12 bases between. This CDR3 has 15 amino acids.

The sample holds one count of this clone. The rearrangement uses TRBV27 and TRBJ1-1; TRBD1 matches at 7 bases. Trimming at V came to 5 bases and at J to 3 bases, leaving 9 bases not matched to a gene. This CDR3 region has 15 residues. Germline-derived CDR1 and CDR2 are MNHEY and SMNVEV (reference sequence). The CDR3 DNA reads TGTGCCAGCAGTGACCCGACAGGGAGATACACTGAAGCTTTCTTT. Its protein product is CASSDPTGRYTEAFF.

The rearrangement uses TRBV28 and TRBJ2-1, with D perhaps TRBD2 (5 bases). From germline, CDR1 is MDHEN and CDR2 SYDVKM. The CDR3 loop spans 11 amino acids. The V end lost 5 bases, the J end lost 10 bases, and 9 bases lay between the germline ends. The CDR3 loop is CASSRIAEQFF. The CDR3 DNA reads TGTGCCAGCAGTCGTATAGCGGAGCAGTTCTTC.

The chain carries TRBV7-2 and TRBJ2-1, with 9 bases aligning to TRBD1. There are 14 residues in the CDR3. Germline CDR1 reads SGHTA; CDR2 reads FQGNSA. The V and J ends lost 3 bases and 7 bases, in that order; junction bases with no gene match: 4. CDR3 region: CASSLGTGRNEQFF. DNA for the CDR3: TGTGCCAGCAGCTTGGGGACAGGGCGTAATGAGCAGTTCTTC.

As to this clone: Other DNA sequences within the sample encode an identical CDR3. This chain joins TRBV2 and TRBJ1-1, with D perhaps matching TRBD1 (5 bases). The germline V gene encodes CDR1 SNHLY and CDR2 FYNNEI. Trimming pared 1 base from V and 5 bases from J, leaving 8 bases between. The CDR3 length is 13 residues. CDR3 nucleotide sequence: TGTGCCAGCAGTGAAGGTCCAGGGACTGAAGCTTTCTTT. Protein sequence: CASSEGPGTEAFF.

This chain links TRBV7-9 with TRBJ1-1; D gene unclear. This CDR3 region has 13 residues. V was shortened by 6 bases and J by 0 bases, with 8 bases between the two germline ends. The germline V gene encodes CDR1 SEHNR and CDR2 FQNEAQ (reference sequence). The CDR3 region has the DNA TGTGCCAGCAGTAGAAACCTGAACACTGAAGCTTTCTTT. Its protein product is CASSRNLNTEAFF.

This chain links TRBV28 with TRBJ1-6; D might be TRBD1 (5 bases). V gave up 2 bases and J gave up 8 bases, with 10 bases separating them. Per the germline V gene, CDR1 is MDHEN and CDR2 is SYDVKM. The CDR3 length is 14 residues. CDR3 loop: CASSLVPGDSPLHF. The CDR3 DNA follows: TGTGCCAGCAGTTTAGTTCCGGGGGATTCACCCCTCCACTTT.

The chain recombines TRBV18 with TRBJ1-1, with TRBD1 identical over 7 bases. CDR1 and CDR2 (germline): KGHSH, LQKENI. The CDR3 is made up of 14 amino acids. V trimming: 4 bases; J trimming: 0 bases; junction bases outside the gene matches: 2. The CDR3 DNA follows: TGTGCCAGCTCACAGGGACAGCTGAACACTGAAGCTTTCTTT. It codes for CASSQGQLNTEAFF.

The gene calls are TRBV30 and TRBJ1-1, with 10 nucleotides matching TRBD1. There are 14 residues in the CDR3. CDR1 is GTSNPN and CDR2 is SVGIG in the germline V gene (reference sequence). V lost 3 bases and J lost 1; bases outside the gene matches: 2. The CDR3 is CAWRTGGGNTEAFF. CDR3 in DNA: TGTGCCTGGAGGACAGGGGGCGGGAACACTGAAGCTTTCTTT. Using reference TRBV30 and TRBJ1-1 for the parts outside the CDR3, the full variable domain is SQTIHQWPATLVQPVGSPLSLECTVEGTSNPNLYWYRQAAGRGLQLLFYSVGIGQISSEVPQNLSASRPQDRQFILSSKKLLLSDSGFYLCAWRTGGGNTEAFFGQGTRLTVV.

This sequence joins TRBV6-5 and TRBJ2-3; 7 bases agree with TRBD1. V lost 4 bases, J lost 2 bases, and 6 bases stayed unmatched. Germline CDR1 MNHEY, CDR2 SVGAGI. The CDR3 length is 15 residues. The CDR3 nucleotides are TGTGCCAGCAGTTTCTTAGGGACAGACACAGATACGCAGTATTTT. It encodes CASSFLGTDTDTQYF.

Turning to this clone: One end of the junction varies from germline; a read error may be responsible. The genes are TRBV30 and TRBJ1-3; D not resolved. Germline values: CDR1 GTSNPN, CDR2 SVGIG (reference sequence). The CDR3 consists of 14 residues. The CDR3 loop reads CAWSVGSTGNTMYF. The CDR3 DNA reads TGTGCCTGGAGTGTAGGGAGTACTGGAAACACCATGTATTTT.